This T cell receptor (beta chain) derives from a study of T cell repertoires in cytomegalovirus infection. About the study: Matching HLA type and CMV infection were both indicated by public TCR beta signatures. Findings and caveats of the study: The ex vivo response was dominated by HLA-C-restricted CMV-specific TCR beta clonotypes.

TCRdb ran MiXCR on the reads and lists one entry per CDR3 protein. The sample includes over 450,000 distinct CDR3 sequences, about 11% seen only once; the top ten take 10%. Germline-derived CDR1 and CDR2 are SGDLS and YYNGEE. Trimming took 0 bases from V and 0 from J, leaving 9 bases between them. The CDR3 spans 15 residues. About this clonotype: The antigen is not known.

V usage is TRBV9 and J usage is TRBJ1-1; the D is unclear. The sequence came from a human donor in good health (CMV status not recorded). Some clones in this sample may be carry-over from other donors' samples. Sample: PBMCs. The CDR3 DNA follows: TGTGCCAGCAGCGTAGGAGAGGCTCTGAACACTGAAGCTTTCTTT. It is translated as CASSVGEALNTEAFF.